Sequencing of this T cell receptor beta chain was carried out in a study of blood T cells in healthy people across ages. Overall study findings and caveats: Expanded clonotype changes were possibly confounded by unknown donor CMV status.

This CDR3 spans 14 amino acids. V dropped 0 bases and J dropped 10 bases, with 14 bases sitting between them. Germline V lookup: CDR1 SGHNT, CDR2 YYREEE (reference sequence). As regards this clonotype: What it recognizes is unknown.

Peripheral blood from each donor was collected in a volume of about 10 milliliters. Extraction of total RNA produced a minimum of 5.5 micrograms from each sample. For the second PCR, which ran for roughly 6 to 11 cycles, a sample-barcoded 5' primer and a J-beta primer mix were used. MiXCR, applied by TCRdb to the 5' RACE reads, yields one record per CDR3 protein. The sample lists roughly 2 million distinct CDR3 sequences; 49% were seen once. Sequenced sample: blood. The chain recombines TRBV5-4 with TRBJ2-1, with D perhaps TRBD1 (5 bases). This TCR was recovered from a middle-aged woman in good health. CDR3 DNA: TGTGCCAGCAGCTTGGAGGGGCCTACCAAGGAGCAGTTCTTC. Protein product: CASSLEGPTKEQFF.